This T cell receptor beta chain was observed in a study of neurological immune-mediated disorders. Germline V gene lookup returns CDR1 SGHRS and CDR2 YFSETQ. The V gene lost 4 bases and the J gene lost 4 bases, with 8 bases spanning the gap. The CDR3 sequence is 12 residues long. This clonotype has a count of ten or more. Stated time point: longitudinal time-point 1 (baseline). MiXCR, run by TCRdb on the 5' RACE reads, gives a single entry per CDR3 protein. Here the sample spans tens of thousands of distinct CDR3 sequences, around 11% being singletons. This clonotype was sampled from a male donor with HTLV-1-associated myelopathy (HAM/TSP). V and J are TRBV5-1 and TRBJ2-5, with D unresolved. The source material was PBMCs. The CDR3 bases are TGCGCCAGCAGCCCAAGGGCAGAGACCCAGTACTTC. Protein sequence: CASSPRAETQYF.